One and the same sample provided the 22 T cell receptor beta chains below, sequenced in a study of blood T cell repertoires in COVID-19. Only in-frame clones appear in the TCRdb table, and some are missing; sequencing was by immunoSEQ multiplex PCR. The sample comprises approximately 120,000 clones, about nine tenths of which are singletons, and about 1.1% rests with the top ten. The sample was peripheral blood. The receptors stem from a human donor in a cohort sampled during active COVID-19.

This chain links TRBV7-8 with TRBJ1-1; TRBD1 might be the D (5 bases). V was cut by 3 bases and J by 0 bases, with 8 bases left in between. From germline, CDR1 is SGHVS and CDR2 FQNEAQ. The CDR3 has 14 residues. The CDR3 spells CASSFGGMNTEAFF. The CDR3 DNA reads TGTGCCAGCAGCTTTGGGGGGATGAACACTGAAGCTTTCTTT. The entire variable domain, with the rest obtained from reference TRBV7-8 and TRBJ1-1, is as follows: GAGVSQSPRYKVAKRGQDVALRCDPISGHVSLFWYQQALGQGPEFLTYFQNEAQLDKSGLPSDRFFAERPEGSVSTLKIQRTQQEDSAVYLCASSFGGMNTEAFFGQGTRLTVV.

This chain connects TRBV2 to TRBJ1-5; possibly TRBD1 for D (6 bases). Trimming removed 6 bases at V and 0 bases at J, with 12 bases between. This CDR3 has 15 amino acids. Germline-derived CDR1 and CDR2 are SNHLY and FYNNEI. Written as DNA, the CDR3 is TGTGCCAGCAGGGCCGGGACACTTAGCAATCAGCCCCAGCATTTT. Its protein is CASRAGTLSNQPQHF.

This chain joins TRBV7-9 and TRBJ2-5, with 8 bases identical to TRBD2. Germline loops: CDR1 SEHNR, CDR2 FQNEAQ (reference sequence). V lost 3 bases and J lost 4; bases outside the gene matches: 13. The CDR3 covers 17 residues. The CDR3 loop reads CASSLNSGRAAGETQYF. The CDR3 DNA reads TGTGCCAGCAGCTTGAATTCCGGGAGGGCCGCGGGAGAGACCCAGTACTTC.

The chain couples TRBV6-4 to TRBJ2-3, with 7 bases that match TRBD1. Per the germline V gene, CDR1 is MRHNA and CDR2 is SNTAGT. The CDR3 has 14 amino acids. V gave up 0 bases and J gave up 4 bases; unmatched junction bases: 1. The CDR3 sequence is CASSDSQGADTQYF. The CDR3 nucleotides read TGTGCCAGCAGTGACTCGCAGGGGGCAGATACGCAGTATTTT.

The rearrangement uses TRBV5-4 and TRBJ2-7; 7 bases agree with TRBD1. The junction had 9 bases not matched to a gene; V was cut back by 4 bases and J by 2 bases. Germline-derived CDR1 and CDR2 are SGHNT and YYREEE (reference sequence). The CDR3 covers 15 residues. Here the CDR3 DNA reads TGTGCCAGCAGCCTAATCGCAGGGGGACCCTACGAGCAGTACTTC. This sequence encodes CASSLIAGGPYEQYF.

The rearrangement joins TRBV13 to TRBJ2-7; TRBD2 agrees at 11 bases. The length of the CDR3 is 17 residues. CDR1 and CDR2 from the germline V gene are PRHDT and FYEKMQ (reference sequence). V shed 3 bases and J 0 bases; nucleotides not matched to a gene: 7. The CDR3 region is CASSFTPGLAVSYEQYF. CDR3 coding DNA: TGTGCCAGCAGCTTCACACCGGGACTAGCGGTCTCCTACGAGCAGTACTTC. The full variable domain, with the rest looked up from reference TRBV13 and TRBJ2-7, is AAGVIQSPRHLIKEKRETATLKCYPIPRHDTVYWYQQGPGQDPQFLISFYEKMQSDKGSIPDRFSAQQFSDYHSELNMSSLELGDSALYFCASSFTPGLAVSYEQYFGPGTRLTVT.

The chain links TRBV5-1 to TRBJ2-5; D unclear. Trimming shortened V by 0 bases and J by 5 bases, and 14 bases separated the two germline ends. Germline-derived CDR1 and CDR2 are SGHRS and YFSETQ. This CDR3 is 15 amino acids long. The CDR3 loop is CASSLGSGPPETQYF. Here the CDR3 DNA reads TGCGCCAGCAGCTTGGGATCGGGTCCGCCTGAGACCCAGTACTTC. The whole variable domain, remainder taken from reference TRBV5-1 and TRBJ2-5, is KAGVTQTPRYLIKTRGQQVTLSCSPISGHRSVSWYQQTPGQGLQFLFEYFSETQRNKGNFPGRFSGRQFSNSRSEMNVSTLELGDSALYLCASSLGSGPPETQYFGPGTRLLVL.

The DNA for the CDR3 is TGTGCCAGCAGTGCCCAGACTAGCGGGAGCTTTGGGGCCAACGTCCTGACTTTC. Amino acid sequence: CASSAQTSGSFGANVLTF. The chain employs TRBV27 and TRBJ2-6; 12 positions agree with TRBD2. CDR1 and CDR2 from the germline V gene are MNHEY and SMNVEV (reference sequence). The junction had 8 bases not matched to a gene; V was cut back by 5 bases and J by 3 bases. This CDR3 region has 18 residues.

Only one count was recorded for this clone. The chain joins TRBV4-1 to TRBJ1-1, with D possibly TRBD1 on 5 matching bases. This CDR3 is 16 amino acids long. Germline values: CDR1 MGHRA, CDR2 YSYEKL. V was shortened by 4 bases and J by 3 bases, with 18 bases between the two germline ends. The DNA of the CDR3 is TGCGCCAGCAGCCTCCGCTCCAGGGTATTAGACACTGAAGCTTTCTTT. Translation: CASSLRSRVLDTEAFF.

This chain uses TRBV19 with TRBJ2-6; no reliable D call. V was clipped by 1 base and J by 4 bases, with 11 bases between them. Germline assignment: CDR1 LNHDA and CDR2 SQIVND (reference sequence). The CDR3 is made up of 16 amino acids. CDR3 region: CASSIVGAGGANVLTF. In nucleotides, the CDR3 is TGTGCCAGTAGTATAGTGGGCGCTGGGGGGGCCAACGTCCTGACTTTC.

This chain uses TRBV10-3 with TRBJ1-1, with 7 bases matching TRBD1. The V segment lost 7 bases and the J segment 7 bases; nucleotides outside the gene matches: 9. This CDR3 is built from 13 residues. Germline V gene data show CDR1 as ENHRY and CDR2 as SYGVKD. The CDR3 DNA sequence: TGTGCCATCACCCCGACAGGGCTCGGTGAAGCTTTCTTT. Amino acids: CAITPTGLGEAFF.

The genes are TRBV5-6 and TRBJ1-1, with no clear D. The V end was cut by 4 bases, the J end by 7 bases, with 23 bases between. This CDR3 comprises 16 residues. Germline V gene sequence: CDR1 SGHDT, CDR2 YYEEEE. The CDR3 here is CASSPDSGLGKGEAFF. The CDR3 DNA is TGTGCCAGCAGCCCTGATAGCGGACTTGGAAAGGGTGAAGCTTTCTTT. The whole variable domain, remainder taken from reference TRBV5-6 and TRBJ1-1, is DAGVTQSPTHLIKTRGQQVTLRCSPKSGHDTVSWYQQALGQGPQFIFQYYEEEERQRGNFPDRFSGHQFPNYSSELNVNALLLGDSALYLCASSPDSGLGKGEAFFGQGTRLTVV.

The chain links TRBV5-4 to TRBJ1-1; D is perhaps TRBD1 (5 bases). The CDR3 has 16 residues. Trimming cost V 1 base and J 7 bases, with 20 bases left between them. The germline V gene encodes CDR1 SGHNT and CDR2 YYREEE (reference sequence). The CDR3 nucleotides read TGTGCCAGCAGCTTGTGGGGAGGACCAAGAGGGGATGAAGCTTTCTTT. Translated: CASSLWGGPRGDEAFF. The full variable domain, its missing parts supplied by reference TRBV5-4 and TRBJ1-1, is ETGVTQSPTHLIKTRGQQVTLRCSSQSGHNTVSWYQQALGQGPQFIFQYYREEENGRGNFPPRFSGLQFPNYSSELNVNALELDDSALYLCASSLWGGPRGDEAFFGQGTRLTVV.

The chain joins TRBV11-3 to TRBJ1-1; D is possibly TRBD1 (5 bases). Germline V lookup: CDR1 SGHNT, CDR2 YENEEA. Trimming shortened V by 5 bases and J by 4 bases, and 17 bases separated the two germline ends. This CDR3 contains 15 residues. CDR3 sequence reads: CASSPYRGGVTEAFF. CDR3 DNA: TGTGCCAGCAGCCCATATCGGGGGGGGGTCACTGAAGCTTTCTTT.

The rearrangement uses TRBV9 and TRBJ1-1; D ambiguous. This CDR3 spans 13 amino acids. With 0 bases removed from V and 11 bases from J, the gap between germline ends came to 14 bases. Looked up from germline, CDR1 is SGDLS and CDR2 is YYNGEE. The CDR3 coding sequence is TGTGCCAGCAGCGTAGGGCAGGAACAGCGGGCTTTCTTT. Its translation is CASSVGQEQRAFF.

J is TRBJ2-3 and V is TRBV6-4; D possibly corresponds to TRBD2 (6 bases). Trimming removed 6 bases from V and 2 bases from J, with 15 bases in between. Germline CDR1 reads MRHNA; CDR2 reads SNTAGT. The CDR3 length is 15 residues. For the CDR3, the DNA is TGTGCCAGCAGCCCCTGGGCGGGGATCACAGATACGCAGTATTTT. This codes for CASSPWAGITDTQYF.

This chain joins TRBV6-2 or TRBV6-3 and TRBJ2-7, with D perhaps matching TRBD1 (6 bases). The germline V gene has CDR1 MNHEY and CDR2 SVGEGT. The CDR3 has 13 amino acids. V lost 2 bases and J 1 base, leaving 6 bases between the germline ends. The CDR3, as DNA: TGTGCCAGCAGTTACGGACAGTCCTACGAGCAGTACTTC. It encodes CASSYGQSYEQYF.

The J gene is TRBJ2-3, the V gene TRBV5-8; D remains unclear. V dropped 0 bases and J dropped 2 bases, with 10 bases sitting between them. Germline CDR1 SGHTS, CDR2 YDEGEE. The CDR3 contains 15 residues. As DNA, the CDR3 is TGTGCCAGCAGCTTGGGACGCGGAGCCACAGATACGCAGTATTTT. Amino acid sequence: CASSLGRGATDTQYF.

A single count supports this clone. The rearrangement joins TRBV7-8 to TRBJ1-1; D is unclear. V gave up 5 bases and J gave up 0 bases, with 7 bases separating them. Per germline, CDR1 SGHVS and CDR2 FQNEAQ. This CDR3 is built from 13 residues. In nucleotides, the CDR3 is TGTGCCAGCAGCGTAGATATGAACACTGAAGCTTTCTTT. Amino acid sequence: CASSVDMNTEAFF.

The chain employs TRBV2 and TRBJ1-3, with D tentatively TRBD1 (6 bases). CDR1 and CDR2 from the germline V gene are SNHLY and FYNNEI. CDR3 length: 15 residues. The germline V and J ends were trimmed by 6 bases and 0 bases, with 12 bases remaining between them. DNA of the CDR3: TGTGCCAGCAGCGATTACAGGGACTCTGGAAACACCATATATTTT. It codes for CASSDYRDSGNTIYF.

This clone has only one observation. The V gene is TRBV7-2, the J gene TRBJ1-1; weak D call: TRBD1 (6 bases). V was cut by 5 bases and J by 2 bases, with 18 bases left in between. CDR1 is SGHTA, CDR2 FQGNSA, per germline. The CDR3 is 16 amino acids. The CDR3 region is CASSLISGTPNTEAFF. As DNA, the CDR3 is TGTGCCAGCAGCCTTATTTCCGGGACACCTAACACTGAAGCTTTCTTT.

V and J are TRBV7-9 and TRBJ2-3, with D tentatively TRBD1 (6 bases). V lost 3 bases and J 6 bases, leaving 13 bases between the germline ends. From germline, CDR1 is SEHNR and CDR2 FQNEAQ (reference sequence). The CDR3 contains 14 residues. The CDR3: CASSLDSPTDTQYF. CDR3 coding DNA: TGTGCCAGCAGCTTGGACAGCCCCACGGATACGCAGTATTTT. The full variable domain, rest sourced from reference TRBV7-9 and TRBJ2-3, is DTGVSQNPRHKITKRGQNVTFRCDPISEHNRLYWYRQTLGQGPEFLTYFQNEAQLEKSRLLSDRFSAERPKGSFSTLEIQRTEQGDSAMYLCASSLDSPTDTQYFGPGTRLTVL.